This entry features one T cell receptor (beta chain) sequence. The CDR3 contains 16 residues. Per germline, CDR1 SEHNR and CDR2 FQNEAQ (reference sequence). Trimming pared 1 base from V and 7 bases from J, leaving 16 bases between. The data are from a study of OX40 agonist ivuxolimab in advanced cancers. About the research overall: Intravenous ivuxolimab was administered to patients every 2 weeks at 0.01 to 10 mg/kg. Patients receiving dose escalation had hepatocellular carcinoma, melanoma, renal cell or head and neck cancer. Cohort: around 83% men, mean age approximately 66, aged about 23 to 80. Under the entry rules, prior anti-PD-1, anti-PD-L1 or anti-CTLA-4 therapy was allowed, and 35% to 40% had some.

Some clones are missing from TCRdb's copy, which holds only in-frame ones; the method was immunoSEQ multiplex PCR. The sample has tens of thousands of clones; 80% to 90% are singletons. The input for sequencing was CD4+ or CD8+ T cells sorted from blood, taken in a trial of the OX40 agonist ivuxolimab. The chain carries TRBV7-9 and TRBJ2-2; D may be TRBD2 (7 bases). The origin of this receptor is an adult with an advanced solid tumor such as melanoma, head and neck, liver or kidney cancer. CDR3 sequence (DNA): TGTGCCAGCAGCTTAGGCTCGGGGGGCCTCGGCGGGGAGCTGTTTTTT. Residues: CASSLGSGGLGGELFF.